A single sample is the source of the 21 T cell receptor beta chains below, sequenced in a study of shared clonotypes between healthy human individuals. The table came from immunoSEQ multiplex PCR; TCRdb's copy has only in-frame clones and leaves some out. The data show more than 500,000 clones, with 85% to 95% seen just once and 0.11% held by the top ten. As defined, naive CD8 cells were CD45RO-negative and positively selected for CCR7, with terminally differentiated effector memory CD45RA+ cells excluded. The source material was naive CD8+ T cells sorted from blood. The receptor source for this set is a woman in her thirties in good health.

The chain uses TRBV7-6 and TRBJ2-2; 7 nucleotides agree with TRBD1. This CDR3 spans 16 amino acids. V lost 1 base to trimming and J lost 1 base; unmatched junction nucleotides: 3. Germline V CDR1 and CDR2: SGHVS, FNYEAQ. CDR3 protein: CASSLEAGGNTGELFF. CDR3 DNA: TGTGCCAGCAGCTTAGAGGCAGGGGGGAACACCGGGGAGCTGTTTTTT.

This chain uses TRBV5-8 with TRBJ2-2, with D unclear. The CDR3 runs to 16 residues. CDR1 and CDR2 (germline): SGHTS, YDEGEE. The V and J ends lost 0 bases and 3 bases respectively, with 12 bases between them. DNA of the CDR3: TGTGCCAGCAGCTTGGTACCGCGGAGTGACACCGGGGAGCTGTTTTTT. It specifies CASSLVPRSDTGELFF. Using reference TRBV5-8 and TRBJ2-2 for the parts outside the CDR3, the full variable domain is EAGVTQSPTHLIKTRGQQATLRCSPISGHTSVYWYQQALGLGLQFLLWYDEGEERNRGNFPPRFSGRQFPNYSSELNVNALELEDSALYLCASSLVPRSDTGELFFGEGSRLTVL.

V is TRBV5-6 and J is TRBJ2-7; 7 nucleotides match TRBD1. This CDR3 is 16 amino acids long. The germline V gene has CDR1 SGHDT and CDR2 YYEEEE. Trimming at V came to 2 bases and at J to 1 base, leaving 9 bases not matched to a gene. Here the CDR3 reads CASSLTQGEGSYEQYF. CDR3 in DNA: TGTGCCAGCAGCTTAACCCAGGGGGAAGGTTCCTACGAGCAGTACTTC.

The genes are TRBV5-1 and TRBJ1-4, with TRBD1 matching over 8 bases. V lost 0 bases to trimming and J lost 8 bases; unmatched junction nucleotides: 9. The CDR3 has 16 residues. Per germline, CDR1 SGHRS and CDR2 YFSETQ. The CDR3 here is CASSLGQGNEGEKLFF. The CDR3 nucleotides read TGCGCCAGCAGCTTGGGACAGGGGAATGAGGGAGAAAAACTGTTTTTT.

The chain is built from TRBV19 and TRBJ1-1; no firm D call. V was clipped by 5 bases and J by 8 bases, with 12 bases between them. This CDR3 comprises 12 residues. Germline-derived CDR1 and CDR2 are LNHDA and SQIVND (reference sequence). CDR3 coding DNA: TGTGCCAGTAGTCCCTCGGTCTCAGAAGCTTTCTTT. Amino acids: CASSPSVSEAFF.

The CDR3 region is CASSLGSGTLWYEQYF. The CDR3 nucleotides read TGTGCCAGCAGCTTAGGTTCCGGGACCCTTTGGTACGAGCAGTACTTC. The chain carries TRBV7-2 and TRBJ2-7, with D perhaps matching TRBD1 or TRBD2 (5 bases each). Germline V CDR1 and CDR2: SGHTA, FQGNSA. The CDR3 contains 16 residues. V lost 1 base and J 4 bases, leaving 17 bases between the germline ends. Together with reference TRBV7-2 and TRBJ2-7, the CDR3 gives the full variable domain: GAGVSQSPSNKVTEKGKDVELRCDPISGHTALYWYRQSLGQGLEFLIYFQGNSAPDKSGLPSDRFSAERTGGSVSTLTIQRTQQEDSAVYLCASSLGSGTLWYEQYFGPGTRLTVT.

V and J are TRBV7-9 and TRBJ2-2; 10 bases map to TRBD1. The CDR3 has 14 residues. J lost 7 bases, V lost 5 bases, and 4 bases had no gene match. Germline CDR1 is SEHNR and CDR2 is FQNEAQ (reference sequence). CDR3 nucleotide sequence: TGTGCCAGCAGCCCGGGACAGGGGAACGGGGAGCTGTTTTTT. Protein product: CASSPGQGNGELFF.

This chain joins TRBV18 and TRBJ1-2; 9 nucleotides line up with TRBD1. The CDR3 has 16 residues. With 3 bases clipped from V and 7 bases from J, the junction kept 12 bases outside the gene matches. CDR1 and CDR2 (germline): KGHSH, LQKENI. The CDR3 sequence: CASSPSFRTGGGGYTF. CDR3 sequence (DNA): TGTGCCAGCTCACCTTCATTTCGTACAGGGGGCGGTGGCTACACCTTC.

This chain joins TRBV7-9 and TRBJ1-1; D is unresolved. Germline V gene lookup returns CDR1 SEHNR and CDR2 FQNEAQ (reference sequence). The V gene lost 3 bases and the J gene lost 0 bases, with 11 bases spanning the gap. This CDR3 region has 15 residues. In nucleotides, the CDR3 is TGTGCCAGCAGCTTGGGATCTACAGTGAACACTGAAGCTTTCTTT. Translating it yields CASSLGSTVNTEAFF.

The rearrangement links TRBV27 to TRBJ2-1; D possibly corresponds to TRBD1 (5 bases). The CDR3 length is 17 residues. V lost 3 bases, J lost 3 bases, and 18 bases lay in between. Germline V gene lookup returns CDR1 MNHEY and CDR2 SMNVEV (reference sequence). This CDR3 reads CASSFSLDLGVYNEQFF. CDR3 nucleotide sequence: TGTGCCAGCAGTTTCTCTCTCGACTTAGGGGTCTACAATGAGCAGTTCTTC.

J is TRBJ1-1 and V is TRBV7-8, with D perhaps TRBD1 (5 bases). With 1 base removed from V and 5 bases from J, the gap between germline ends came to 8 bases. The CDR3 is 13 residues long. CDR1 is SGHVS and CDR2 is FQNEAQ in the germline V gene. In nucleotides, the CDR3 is TGTGCCAGCAGCTTAGGATGGGGGACTGAAGCTTTCTTT. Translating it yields CASSLGWGTEAFF.

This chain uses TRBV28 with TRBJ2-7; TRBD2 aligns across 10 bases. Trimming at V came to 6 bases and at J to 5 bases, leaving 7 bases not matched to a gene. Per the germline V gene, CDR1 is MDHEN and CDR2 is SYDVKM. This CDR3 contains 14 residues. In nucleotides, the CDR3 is TGTGCCAGCAGACCCTCTAGCGGGAGCCACGAGCAGTACTTC. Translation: CASRPSSGSHEQYF.

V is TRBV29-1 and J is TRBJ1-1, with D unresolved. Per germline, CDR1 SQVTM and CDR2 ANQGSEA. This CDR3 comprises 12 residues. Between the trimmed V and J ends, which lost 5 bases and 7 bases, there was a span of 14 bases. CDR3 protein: CSVMKLGGEAFF. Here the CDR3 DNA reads TGCAGCGTTATGAAACTAGGTGGTGAAGCTTTCTTT.

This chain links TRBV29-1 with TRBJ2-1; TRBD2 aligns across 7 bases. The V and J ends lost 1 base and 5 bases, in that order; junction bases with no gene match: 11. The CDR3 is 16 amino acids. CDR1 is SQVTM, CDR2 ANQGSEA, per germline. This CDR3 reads CSVEGFGSGVNNEQFF. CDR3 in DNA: TGCAGCGTTGAAGGGTTCGGGAGCGGGGTGAACAATGAGCAGTTCTTC.

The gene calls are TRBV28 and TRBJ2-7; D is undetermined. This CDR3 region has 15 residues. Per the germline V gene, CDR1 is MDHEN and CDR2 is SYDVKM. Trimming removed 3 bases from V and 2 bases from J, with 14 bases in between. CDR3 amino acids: CASSFPGEATYEQYF. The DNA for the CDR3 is TGTGCCAGCAGTTTTCCTGGCGAGGCTACCTACGAGCAGTACTTC.

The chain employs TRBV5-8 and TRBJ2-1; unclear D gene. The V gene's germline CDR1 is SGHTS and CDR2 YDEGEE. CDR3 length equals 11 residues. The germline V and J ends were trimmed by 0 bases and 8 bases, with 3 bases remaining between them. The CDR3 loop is CASSLEYEQFF. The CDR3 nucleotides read TGTGCCAGCAGCTTGGAGTATGAGCAGTTCTTC.

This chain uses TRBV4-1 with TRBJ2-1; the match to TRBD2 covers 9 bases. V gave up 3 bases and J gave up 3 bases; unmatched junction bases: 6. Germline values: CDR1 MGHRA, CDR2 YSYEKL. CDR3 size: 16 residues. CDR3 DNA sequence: TGCGCCAGCAGCCATGGAGCGGGAGGCGTCTACAATGAGCAGTTCTTC. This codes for CASSHGAGGVYNEQFF.

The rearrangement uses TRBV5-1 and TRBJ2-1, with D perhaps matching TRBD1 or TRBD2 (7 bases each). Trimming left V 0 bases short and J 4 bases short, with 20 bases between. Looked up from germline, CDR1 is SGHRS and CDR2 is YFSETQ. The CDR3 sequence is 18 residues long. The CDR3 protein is CASSLVPSGGGQYNEQFF. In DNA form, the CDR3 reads TGCGCCAGCAGCTTGGTTCCTAGCGGAGGGGGCCAATACAATGAGCAGTTCTTC.

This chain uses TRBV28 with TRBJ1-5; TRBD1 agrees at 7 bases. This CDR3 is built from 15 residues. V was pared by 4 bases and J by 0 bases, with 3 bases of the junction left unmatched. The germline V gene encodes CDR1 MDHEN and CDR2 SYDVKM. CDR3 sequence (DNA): TGTGCCAGCAGTTGGACAGGTTATAGCAATCAGCCCCAGCATTTT. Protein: CASSWTGYSNQPQHF.

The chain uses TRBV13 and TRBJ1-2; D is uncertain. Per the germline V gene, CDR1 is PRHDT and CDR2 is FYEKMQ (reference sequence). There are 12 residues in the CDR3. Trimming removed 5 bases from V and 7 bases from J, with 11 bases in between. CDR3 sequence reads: CASSPGGSGYTF. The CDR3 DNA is TGTGCCAGCAGCCCCGGCGGGTCTGGCTACACCTTC.

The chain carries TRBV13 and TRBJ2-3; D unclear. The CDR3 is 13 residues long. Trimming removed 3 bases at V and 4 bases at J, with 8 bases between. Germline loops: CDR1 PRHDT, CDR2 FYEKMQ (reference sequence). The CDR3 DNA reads TGTGCCAGCAGCTTTGCGGAAGCAGATACGCAGTATTTT. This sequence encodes CASSFAEADTQYF.